Below are 21 T cell receptor beta chains sequenced from a single sample in a study of OX40 agonist ivuxolimab in advanced cancers. This table comes from immunoSEQ multiplex PCR, and its TCRdb copy is limited to in-frame clones, with some not included. The sample shows about 48,000 clones, approximately 86% of them seen only once. The source material was CD4+ or CD8+ T cells sorted from blood, sampled in a trial of the OX40 agonist ivuxolimab. These receptors came from an adult with an advanced solid tumor such as melanoma, head and neck, liver or kidney cancer.

The chain joins TRBV6-5 to TRBJ2-1; D is undetermined. Germline CDR1 and CDR2: MNHEY and SVGAGI. The CDR3 is 12 residues long. Trimming cost V 5 bases and J 7 bases, with 9 bases left between them. The CDR3 protein is CASSDWVNEQFF. CDR3 in DNA: TGTGCCAGCAGTGACTGGGTAAATGAGCAGTTCTTC.

This CDR3 is CASSPGGGTDTQYF. The CDR3 bases are TGCGCCAGCAGTCCAGGGGGCGGGACAGATACGCAGTATTTT. The gene calls are TRBV10-1 and TRBJ2-3; 8 nucleotides align to TRBD1. The germline V gene has CDR1 WNHNN and CDR2 SYGVQD (reference sequence). This CDR3 contains 14 residues. After removal of 5 bases from V and 3 bases from J, the junction contained 4 bases not matched to a gene.

The V and J genes are TRBV11-2 and TRBJ1-4, with 8 positions matching TRBD1. The CDR3 is made up of 15 amino acids. Trimming took 1 base from V and 8 from J; bases not matched to a gene: 6. CDR1 SGHAT and CDR2 FQNNGV come from the germline V gene. CDR3 protein: CASSLGTGREEKLFF. CDR3 DNA sequence: TGTGCCAGCAGCTTAGGGACAGGGCGGGAAGAAAAACTGTTTTTT.

The gene calls are TRBV5-1 and TRBJ1-2; 9 bases match TRBD1. The CDR3 loop spans 15 amino acids. The V and J ends lost 4 bases and 3 bases, in that order; junction bases with no gene match: 7. Per the germline V gene, CDR1 is SGHRS and CDR2 is YFSETQ. CDR3 coding DNA: TGCGCCAGCAGCCCCGGACAGGGGCGGGACTATGGCTACACCTTC. It translates to CASSPGQGRDYGYTF. Looking up the rest from reference TRBV5-1 and TRBJ1-2 gives the full variable domain: KAGVTQTPRYLIKTRGQQVTLSCSPISGHRSVSWYQQTPGQGLQFLFEYFSETQRNKGNFPGRFSGRQFSNSRSEMNVSTLELGDSALYLCASSPGQGRDYGYTFGSGTRLTVV.

CDR3 region: CASRGLAGDTDTQYF. Written as DNA, the CDR3 is TGTGCCAGCAGGGGACTAGCGGGAGACACAGATACGCAGTATTTT. The V gene is TRBV6-4, the J gene TRBJ2-3; 14 bases align to TRBD2. Germline CDR1 reads MRHNA; CDR2 reads SNTAGT. Losses at the gene ends were 6 bases for V and 2 bases for J; bases not matched to a gene: 1. The CDR3 runs 15 residues.

The rearrangement links TRBV6-1 to TRBJ1-1; no clear D gene. The germline V and J ends were trimmed by 5 bases and 10 bases, with 14 bases remaining between them. Germline CDR1 MNHNS, CDR2 SASEGT. This CDR3 comprises 12 residues. The CDR3 loop is CASSSRLGLAFF. The CDR3 nucleotides read TGTGCCAGCAGTTCCCGACTTGGGCTAGCTTTCTTT.

The chain couples TRBV5-1 to TRBJ2-7, with TRBD2 as a possible D gene (5 bases). This CDR3 contains 15 residues. The V gene's germline CDR1 is SGHRS and CDR2 YFSETQ. V lost 1 base, J lost 4 bases, and 15 bases lay in between. The DNA for the CDR3 is TGCGCCAGCAGCTTGATCCCAGCGGACCGTTACGAGCAGTACTTC. This encodes CASSLIPADRYEQYF.

This clone was seen a single time. The chain combines TRBV5-1 with TRBJ2-7, with D possibly being TRBD1 or TRBD2 (5 bases each). V lost 4 bases and J 2 bases, leaving 16 bases between the germline ends. The CDR3 totals 15 residues. CDR1 SGHRS and CDR2 YFSETQ come from the germline V gene. The CDR3 is CASSNRQQTTYEQYF. The CDR3 DNA reads TGCGCCAGCAGCAACCGACAGCAGACTACCTACGAGCAGTACTTC.

V and J are TRBV10-3 and TRBJ2-2, with D possibly TRBD2 on 6 matching bases. Germline CDR1 ENHRY, CDR2 SYGVKD. V shed 5 bases and J shed 6 bases, with 10 bases lying between them. The CDR3 is made up of 13 amino acids. The CDR3 sequence is CAISLADPGELFF. DNA of the CDR3: TGTGCCATCAGTTTAGCGGATCCCGGGGAGCTGTTTTTT.

This chain connects TRBV6-1 to TRBJ2-5; D is perhaps TRBD2 (5 bases). Looked up from germline, CDR1 is MNHNS and CDR2 is SASEGT. Trimming left V 2 bases short and J 1 base short, with 5 bases between. The CDR3 length is 13 residues. CDR3 sequence reads: CASSETSQETQYF. The CDR3 nucleotides are TGTGCCAGCAGTGAAACTAGCCAAGAGACCCAGTACTTC.

The chain uses TRBV11-2 and TRBJ2-7; maybe TRBD2 (5 bases). Trimming cost V 7 bases and J 2 bases, with 18 bases left between them. There are 15 residues in the CDR3. Germline V gene sequence: CDR1 SGHAT, CDR2 FQNNGV. The CDR3 here is CASTPIRGLPYEQYF. The CDR3 region has the DNA TGTGCCAGCACCCCTATTAGAGGGCTCCCCTACGAGCAGTACTTC.

Here the CDR3 DNA reads TGTGCCAGTAGCCCCGCGAGCAATCAGCCCCAGCATTTT. This translates into CASSPASNQPQHF. The chain has TRBV19 and TRBJ1-5; unclear D gene. Germline loops: CDR1 LNHDA, CDR2 SQIVND (reference sequence). Trimming cost V 6 bases and J 1 base, with 7 bases left between them. The CDR3 consists of 13 residues. Full variable domain (outside the CDR3, taken from reference TRBV19 and TRBJ1-5): DGGITQSPKYLFRKEGQNVTLSCEQNLNHDAMYWYRQDPGQGLRLIYYSQIVNDFQKGDIAEGYSVSREKKESFPLTVTSAQKNPTAFYLCASSPASNQPQHFGDGTRLSIL.

V and J are TRBV27 and TRBJ2-1; 7 bases align to TRBD2. The V gene end was trimmed by 3 bases and the J gene end by 10 bases; junction bases not matched to a gene: 6. This CDR3 has 13 amino acids. Germline CDR1 is MNHEY and CDR2 is SMNVEV (reference sequence). The CDR3 loop is CASSFLAGGEQFF. The CDR3, as DNA: TGTGCCAGCAGTTTCTTAGCGGGTGGGGAGCAGTTCTTC.

The chain uses TRBV10-2 and TRBJ1-6; D is unclear. Trimming took 2 bases from V and 8 from J, leaving 10 bases between them. Germline assignment: CDR1 WSHSY and CDR2 SAAADI. The CDR3 extends over 14 amino acids. The CDR3 sequence: CASSEPLVYSPLHF. The CDR3 DNA is TGCGCCAGCAGTGAGCCCTTGGTTTATTCACCCCTCCACTTT.

This chain links TRBV2 with TRBJ2-3; 7 bases are shared with TRBD2. The germline CDR1 and CDR2 sequences are SNHLY and FYNNEI. The CDR3 extends over 15 amino acids. V lost 7 bases to trimming and J lost 2 bases; unmatched junction nucleotides: 9. The chain's CDR3 is CASITSGVYTDTQYF. CDR3 in DNA: TGTGCCAGCATCACCAGCGGGGTTTACACAGATACGCAGTATTTT.

The chain carries TRBV2 and TRBJ1-5; D unclear. The CDR3 loop spans 13 amino acids. Germline CDR1 is SNHLY and CDR2 is FYNNEI. Deletions cut 5 bases from V and 5 bases from J, with 10 bases between. As DNA, the CDR3 is TGTGCCAGCAGTCCCGTTATCTATCAGCCCCAGCATTTT. Its translation is CASSPVIYQPQHF.

This chain joins TRBV5-4 and TRBJ1-5; 8 nucleotides line up with TRBD1. This CDR3 comprises 15 residues. J gave up 2 bases and V 4 bases, and 5 bases lay outside the gene matches. CDR1 is SGHNT and CDR2 is YYREEE in the germline V gene (reference sequence). CDR3 DNA: TGTGCCAGCAGCCAGGGGGCTGGTGGCAATCAGCCCCAGCATTTT. Translating it yields CASSQGAGGNQPQHF.

The chain uses TRBV19 and TRBJ2-2; D perhaps matches TRBD2 (5 bases). V gave up 2 bases and J gave up 0 bases, with 13 bases separating them. The CDR3 extends over 17 amino acids. Germline V lookup: CDR1 LNHDA, CDR2 SQIVND (reference sequence). The CDR3 here is CASSIRGRTPNTGELFF. As DNA, the CDR3 is TGTGCCAGTAGTATACGGGGTAGGACCCCGAACACCGGGGAGCTGTTTTTT. Based on the CDR3 plus reference TRBV19 and TRBJ2-2, the full variable domain is DGGITQSPKYLFRKEGQNVTLSCEQNLNHDAMYWYRQDPGQGLRLIYYSQIVNDFQKGDIAEGYSVSREKKESFPLTVTSAQKNPTAFYLCASSIRGRTPNTGELFFGEGSRLTVL.

In its sample, this clone was seen once. The rearrangement uses TRBV19 and TRBJ2-2; D possibly corresponds to TRBD2 (6 bases). This CDR3 has 14 residues. Germline CDR1 reads LNHDA; CDR2 reads SQIVND (reference sequence). V lost 7 bases, J lost 1 base, and 10 bases lay in between. DNA of the CDR3: TGTGCCAGTAACCGACTAGGGAACACCGGGGAGCTGTTTTTT. Amino acids: CASNRLGNTGELFF.

V gene TRBV7-2 combines with J gene TRBJ2-1; TRBD2 matches at 10 bases. CDR1 and CDR2 (germline): SGHTA, FQGNSA. The CDR3 is 14 residues long. V gave up 2 bases and J gave up 12 bases; unmatched junction bases: 7. The CDR3 nucleotides are TGTGCCAGCAGCTTACTACTAGCGGGGTACTTGCAGTTCTTC. Amino acid sequence: CASSLLLAGYLQFF.

The CDR3 loop is CASSLGDGNYGYTF. The CDR3 DNA reads as TGCGCCAGCAGCTTGGGGGACGGGAACTATGGCTACACCTTC. The chain carries TRBV5-1 and TRBJ1-2; D perhaps matches TRBD1 (5 bases). V was clipped by 0 bases and J by 2 bases, with 8 bases between them. Germline lookup yields CDR1 SGHRS and CDR2 YFSETQ. The CDR3 has 14 amino acids.